Listed below are T cell receptor beta chains from one sample, sequenced in a study of control samples from healthy donors and cancer patients. The protocol was immunoSEQ multiplex PCR, while the TCRdb copy is restricted to in-frame clones and leaves out a portion. The sample includes under 200,000 clones, approximately 90% seen only once; the top ten take 0.68%. Sequencing was carried out using blood. These TCRs come from a woman in her twenties or thirties in good health. Each CDR3 is given with its conserved first and last residue. A D gene is named only where the DNA matches it firmly. Size values are once, few and many counts, or a class for expanded clones, and some rows have none.

j_call	clone_size	d_call	v_call	cdr3_nt	cdr3_aa
TRBJ2-6	.	.	TRBV6-5	TGTGCCAGCCGGTTGGCGGCCTCTGGGGCCAACGTCCTGACTTTC	CASRLAASGANVLTF
TRBJ1-1	few	.	TRBV28	TGTGCCAGCATATCTCCGACTGCAGAAGCTTTCTTT	CASISPTAEAFF
TRBJ2-5	.	TRBD1	TRBV28	TGTGCCAGCAGTTTGACAGGGGGGAGGGAAGAGACCCAGTACTTC	CASSLTGGREETQYF
TRBJ2-3	.	TRBD2	TRBV9	TGTGCCAGCAGCGCCGGGACTAGCGGAATGTTTGGTACGCAGTATTTT	CASSAGTSGMFGTQYF
TRBJ1-4	.	TRBD1	TRBV28	TGTGCCAGCAGCTACCGCGGGACAGGGAGTTTTTTT	CASSYRGTGSFF
TRBJ2-5	.	.	TRBV7-8	TGTGCCAGCAGCTTAGTTGTCCTTTACCAAGAGACCCAGTACTTC	CASSLVVLYQETQYF
TRBJ1-1	.	TRBD1	TRBV10-3	TGTGCCATCACCCCGACAGGGCTCTTGAACACTGAAGCTTTCTTT	CAITPTGLLNTEAFF
TRBJ2-2	.	.	TRBV28	TGTGCCAGCAGTTTAACGGGGAACACCGGGGAGCTGTTTTTT	CASSLTGNTGELFF
TRBJ2-1	.	.	TRBV4-1	TGCGCCAGCAGCCTCACCCGGGTCTTGGGCACGGGTAGCTCCTACAATGAGCAGTTCTTC	CASSLTRVLGTGSSYNEQFF
TRBJ1-4	.	.	TRBV6-1	TGTGCCAGCAGTGAAGCCCCAGGAGGAGGGGAAAAACTGTTTTTT	CASSEAPGGGEKLFF
TRBJ2-2	.	TRBD1	TRBV9	TGTGCCAGCAGCGAACAGGGGGCTGACACCGGGGAGCTGTTTTTT	CASSEQGADTGELFF
TRBJ2-2	once	.	TRBV10-3	TGTGCCATCAGGGACACCTACACCGGGGAGCTGTTTTTT	CAIRDTYTGELFF
TRBJ1-2	once	.	TRBV5-6	TGTGCCAGCACCTTCATTAACTATGGCTACACCTTC	CASTFINYGYTF
TRBJ2-3	.	TRBD2	TRBV24-1	TGTGCCACCAGTGTGCGGGAGGGGTATACAGATACGCAGTATTTT	CATSVREGYTDTQYF
TRBJ2-7	.	.	TRBV27	TGTGCCAGCAGTTTATTAGGGGTAAACAACGAGCAGTACTTC	CASSLLGVNNEQYF
TRBJ2-2	.	.	TRBV6-5	TGTGCCAGCAGTCCGTGGCGGGGTAACACCGGGGAGCTGTTTTTT	CASSPWRGNTGELFF
TRBJ1-6	few	.	TRBV29-1	TGCAGCGTTGGGCGGGGGGCCGGATCACCCCTCCACTTT	CSVGRGAGSPLHF
TRBJ1-1	.	.	TRBV5-6	TGTGCCAGCAGCCGGGGGTCGGAATGGGGTACTGAAGCTTTCTTT	CASSRGSEWGTEAFF
TRBJ1-6	many	TRBD1	TRBV6-1	TGTGCCAGCAGTGATTGGGACAGGGTTCCACCCTATAATTCACCCCTCCACTTT	CASSDWDRVPPYNSPLHF
TRBJ1-2	.	.	TRBV5-5	TGTGCCAGCACCCCGTGGGGGGGATCAGACTATGGCTACACCTTC	CASTPWGGSDYGYTF
TRBJ2-5	.	TRBD2	TRBV6-2/TRBV6-3	TGTGCCAGCAGCCCTCTCGGGACTAGAGATCCAGAGACCCAGTACTTC	CASSPLGTRDPETQYF
TRBJ2-6	.	.	TRBV6-4	TGTGCCAGCTCCGAAGGAACAGGCCGGGGGGCCAACGTCCTGACTTTC	CASSEGTGRGANVLTF
TRBJ1-6	.	.	TRBV9	TGTGCCAGCAGCGCCGACCGGGGTTCTAATTCACCCCTCCACTTT	CASSADRGSNSPLHF
TRBJ2-1	.	.	TRBV15	TGTGCCACCAGCAGCCAGAGACTAGTAGACAATGAGCAGTTCTTC	CATSSQRLVDNEQFF